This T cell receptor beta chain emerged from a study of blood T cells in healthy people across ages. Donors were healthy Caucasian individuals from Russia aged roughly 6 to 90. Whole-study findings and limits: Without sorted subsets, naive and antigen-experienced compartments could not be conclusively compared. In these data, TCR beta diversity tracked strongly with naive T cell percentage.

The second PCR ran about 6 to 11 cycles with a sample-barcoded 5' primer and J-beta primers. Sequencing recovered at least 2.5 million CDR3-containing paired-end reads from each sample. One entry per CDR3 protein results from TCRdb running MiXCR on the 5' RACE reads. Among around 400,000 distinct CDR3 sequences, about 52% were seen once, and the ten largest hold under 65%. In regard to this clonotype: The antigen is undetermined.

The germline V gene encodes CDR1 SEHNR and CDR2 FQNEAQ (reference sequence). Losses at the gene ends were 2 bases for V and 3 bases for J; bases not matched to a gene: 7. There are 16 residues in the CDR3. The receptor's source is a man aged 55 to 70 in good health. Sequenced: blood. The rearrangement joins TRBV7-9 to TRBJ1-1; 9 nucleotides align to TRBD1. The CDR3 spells CASSLPLRTGDTEAFF. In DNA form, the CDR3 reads TGTGCCAGCAGCTTACCGCTTCGGACAGGGGACACTGAAGCTTTCTTT.